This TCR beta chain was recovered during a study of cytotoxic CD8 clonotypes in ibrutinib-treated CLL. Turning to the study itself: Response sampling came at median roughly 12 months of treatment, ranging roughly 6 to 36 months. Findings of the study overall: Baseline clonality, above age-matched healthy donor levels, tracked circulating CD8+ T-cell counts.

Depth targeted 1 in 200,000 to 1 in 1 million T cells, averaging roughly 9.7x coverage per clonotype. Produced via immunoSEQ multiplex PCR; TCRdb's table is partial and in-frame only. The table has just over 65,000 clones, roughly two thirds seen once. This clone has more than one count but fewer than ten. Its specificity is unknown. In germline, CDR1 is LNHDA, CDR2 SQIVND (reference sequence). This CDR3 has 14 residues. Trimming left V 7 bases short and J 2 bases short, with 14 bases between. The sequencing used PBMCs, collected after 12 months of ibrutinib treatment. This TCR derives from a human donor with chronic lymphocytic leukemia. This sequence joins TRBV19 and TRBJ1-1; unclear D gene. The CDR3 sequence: CASISRSINTEAFF. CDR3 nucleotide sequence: TGTGCCAGTATCAGTCGGAGTATCAACACTGAAGCTTTCTTT. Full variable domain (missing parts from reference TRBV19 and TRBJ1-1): DGGITQSPKYLFRKEGQNVTLSCEQNLNHDAMYWYRQDPGQGLRLIYYSQIVNDFQKGDIAEGYSVSREKKESFPLTVTSAQKNPTAFYLCASISRSINTEAFFGQGTRLTVV.